The sequence of this TCR beta chain was determined in a study of T cell responses to AZD1222 COVID-19 vaccine. TCRdb keeps only in-frame clones here, not all; method: immunoSEQ multiplex PCR. The sample holds 45,000 to 55,000 clones, 65% to 90% seen once. In the case of this clone: Its antigen is unknown.

Study-level findings and limits: The repertoires were collected only after the peak T cell response.

Germline V gene sequence: CDR1 LGHDT, CDR2 YNNKEL (reference sequence). The CDR3 has 13 residues. The V and J ends lost 1 base and 5 bases respectively, with 8 bases between them. Sequenced material: peripheral blood, taken 28 days after the second AZD1222 dose. The chain combines TRBV3-1 (or the pseudogene TRBV3-2) with TRBJ2-5, with a possible D match to TRBD1 (5 bases). This receptor was identified in an adult who received the AZD1222 COVID-19 vaccine. Here the CDR3 reads CASSQGGWETQYF. The CDR3, as DNA: TGTGCCAGCAGCCAAGGGGGCTGGGAGACCCAGTACTTC.